These 8 T cell receptor beta chains came from one sample sequenced in a study of shared clonotypes between healthy human individuals. TCRdb's copy holds only in-frame clones and misses some; the assay was immunoSEQ multiplex PCR. The sample shows 1,500,000 or so clones, roughly 96% of them seen only once. Material: naive CD4+ T cells sorted from blood. Subset in this sample: CD45RA+ positively selected. The receptors originated from a man aged 25 to 45 in good health.

The chain recombines TRBV5-1 with TRBJ2-7; 8 nucleotides align to TRBD2. The CDR3 loop spans 17 amino acids. CDR1 is SGHRS, CDR2 YFSETQ, per germline. The V segment lost 0 bases and the J segment 3 bases; nucleotides outside the gene matches: 11. The chain's CDR3 is CASSLELVASGLYEQYF. CDR3 DNA sequence: TGCGCCAGCAGCTTGGAACTGGTGGCTAGCGGGCTCTACGAGCAGTACTTC.

A remark on this clone: Distinct nucleotide sequences in the sample also encode this CDR3. The rearrangement links TRBV20-1 to TRBJ2-3; D is ambiguous. V was pared by 6 bases and J by 2 bases, with 6 bases between. CDR1 and CDR2 from the germline V gene are DFQATT and SNEGSKA (reference sequence). The CDR3 has 11 amino acids. The CDR3 DNA reads as TGCAGTGCCAGATTCACAGATACGCAGTATTTT. Translation: CSARFTDTQYF.

The V gene is TRBV28, the J gene TRBJ2-3; no clear D gene. Germline CDR1 reads MDHEN; CDR2 reads SYDVKM. This CDR3 spans 14 amino acids. Trimming stripped 2 bases from V and 0 bases from J, with 6 bases between. The CDR3 region has the DNA TGTGCCAGCAGTTTAGTTACTAGCACAGATACGCAGTATTTT. Residues: CASSLVTSTDTQYF.

The V gene is TRBV7-9, the J gene TRBJ2-7; tentatively, D is TRBD2 (6 bases). Trimming shortened V by 5 bases and J by 4 bases, and 12 bases separated the two germline ends. The germline gives CDR1 SEHNR, CDR2 FQNEAQ (reference sequence). This CDR3 contains 13 residues. DNA of the CDR3: TGTGCCAGCAGCCCCGGGACTGAATACGAGCAGTACTTC. The encoded protein is CASSPGTEYEQYF.

Worth noting for this clone: A junction boundary mismatches the germline segment, possibly from a read error. CDR3 protein: CTMGDNQPQHF. CDR3 DNA sequence: TGTACTATGGGGGACAATCAGCCCCAGCATTTT. This rearrangement joins TRBV20-1 to TRBJ1-5; the D gene is possibly TRBD1 (5 bases). The CDR3 contains 11 residues. Germline lookup yields CDR1 DFQATT and CDR2 SNEGSKA (reference sequence).

This clone occurred a few times. The chain employs TRBV12-1 and TRBJ2-6; TRBD1 reflects the table's D call only, with no check against the DNA. TRBV12-1 is a pseudogene segment. The CDR3 totals 14 residues. The CDR3 region is CASSGQSRANVLTF. The CDR3 bases are TGTGCCAGCAGCGGACAAAGTCGGGCCAACGTCCTGACTTTC.

Comment on this clone: Other DNA sequences of this sample code for an identical CDR3. The chain uses TRBV5-1 and TRBJ2-7; D not resolved. Germline V lookup: CDR1 SGHRS, CDR2 YFSETQ. Trimming took 0 bases from V and 0 from J, leaving 4 bases between them. The CDR3 extends over 13 amino acids. For the CDR3, the DNA is TGCGCCAGCAGCTTGGCTCCCTCCTACGAGCAGTACTTC. Its protein product is CASSLAPSYEQYF.

The chain couples TRBV5-1 to TRBJ2-3; 7 bases align to TRBD2. The CDR3 runs 15 residues. Germline V CDR1 and CDR2: SGHRS, YFSETQ. With V trimmed by 5 bases and J by 3 bases, 9 bases remained unmatched. The CDR3 DNA follows: TGCGCCAGCAGAAACGGGACTACTGTGACAGATACGCAGTATTTT. It specifies CASRNGTTVTDTQYF.